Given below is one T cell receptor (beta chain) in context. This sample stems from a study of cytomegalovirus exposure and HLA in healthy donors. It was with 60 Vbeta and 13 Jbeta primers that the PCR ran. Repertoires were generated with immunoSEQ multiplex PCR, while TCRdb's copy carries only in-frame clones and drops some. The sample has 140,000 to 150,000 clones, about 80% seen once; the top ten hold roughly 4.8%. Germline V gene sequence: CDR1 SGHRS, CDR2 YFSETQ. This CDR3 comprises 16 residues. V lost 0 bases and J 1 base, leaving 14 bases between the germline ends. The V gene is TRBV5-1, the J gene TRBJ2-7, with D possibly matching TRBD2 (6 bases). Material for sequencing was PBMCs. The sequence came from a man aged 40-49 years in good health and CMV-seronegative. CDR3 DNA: TGCGCCAGCAGCTTGGACATGACCGCGGGGTCCTACGAGCAGTACTTC. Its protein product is CASSLDMTAGSYEQYF.